This T cell receptor (beta chain) appears in the sequencing data of a study of blood T cell repertoires in COVID-19. This CDR3 comprises 13 residues. Unmatched junction bases numbered 6, after V lost 5 bases and J lost 8 bases. Looked up from germline, CDR1 is LNHDA and CDR2 is SQIVND (reference sequence). This clone was found once. In the original workflow: How many nucleated cells were present was estimated from reference gene primer amplification. Produced via immunoSEQ multiplex PCR; TCRdb's table is partial and in-frame only. That table gives V, J and clone size, and the DNA gave D and trimming. In the table there are fewer than 250,000 clones, roughly 91% of which are singletons.

The clonotype was recovered from a man aged 30 to 45 with COVID-19, enrolled during active disease. The sample consisted of peripheral blood. V and J are TRBV19 and TRBJ2-4, with 7 bases that match TRBD2. The CDR3 DNA follows: TGTGCCAGTAGTCTTTTGGGGGGGGACATTCAGTACTTC. Protein product: CASSLLGGDIQYF. Full variable domain (missing parts from reference TRBV19 and TRBJ2-4): DGGITQSPKYLFRKEGQNVTLSCEQNLNHDAMYWYRQDPGQGLRLIYYSQIVNDFQKGDIAEGYSVSREKKESFPLTVTSAQKNPTAFYLCASSLLGGDIQYFGAGTRLSVL.